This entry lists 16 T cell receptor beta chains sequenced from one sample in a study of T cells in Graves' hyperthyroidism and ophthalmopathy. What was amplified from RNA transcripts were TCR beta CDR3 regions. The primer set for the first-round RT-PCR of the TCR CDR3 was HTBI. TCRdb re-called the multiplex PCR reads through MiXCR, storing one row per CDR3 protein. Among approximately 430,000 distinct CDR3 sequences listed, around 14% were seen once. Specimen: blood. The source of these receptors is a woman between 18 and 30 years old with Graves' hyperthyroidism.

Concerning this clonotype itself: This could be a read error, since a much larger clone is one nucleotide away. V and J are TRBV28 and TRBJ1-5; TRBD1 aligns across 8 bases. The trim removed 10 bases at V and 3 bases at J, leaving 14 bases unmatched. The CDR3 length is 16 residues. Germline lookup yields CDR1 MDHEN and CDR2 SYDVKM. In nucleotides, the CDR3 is TGTGCCATCACAGGACAGGGAGGTAACAACAATCAGCCCCAGCATTTT. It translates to CAITGQGGNNNQPQHF.

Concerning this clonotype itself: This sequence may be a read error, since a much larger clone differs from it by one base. The CDR3 protein is CASSQTRFRRNQPQHF. The CDR3 DNA is TGTGCCAGCAGCCAAACCCGCTTTAGGCGGAATCAGCCCCAGCATTTT. The chain employs TRBV7-8 and TRBJ1-5; unclear D gene. V was clipped by 5 bases and J by 4 bases, with 18 bases between them. The CDR3 consists of 16 residues. Germline-derived CDR1 and CDR2 are SGHVS and FQNEAQ.

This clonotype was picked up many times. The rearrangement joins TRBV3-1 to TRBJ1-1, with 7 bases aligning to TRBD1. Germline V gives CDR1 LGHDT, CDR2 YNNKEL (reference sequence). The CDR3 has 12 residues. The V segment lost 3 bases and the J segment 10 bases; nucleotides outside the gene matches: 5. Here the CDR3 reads CASSQTGLGAFF. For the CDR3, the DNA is TGTGCCAGCAGCCAGACAGGGCTCGGAGCTTTCTTT. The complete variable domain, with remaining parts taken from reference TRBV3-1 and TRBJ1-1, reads DTAVSQTPKYLVTQMGNDKSIKCEQNLGHDTMYWYKQDSKKFLKIMFSYNNKELIINETVPNRFSPKSPDKAHLNLHINSLELGDSAVYFCASSQTGLGAFFGQGTRLTVV.

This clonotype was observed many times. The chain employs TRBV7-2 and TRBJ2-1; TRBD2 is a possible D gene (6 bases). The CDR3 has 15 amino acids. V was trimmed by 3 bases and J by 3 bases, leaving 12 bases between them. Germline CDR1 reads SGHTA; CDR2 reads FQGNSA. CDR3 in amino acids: CASSLARGVYNEQFF. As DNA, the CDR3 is TGTGCCAGCAGCTTGGCCCGCGGGGTCTACAATGAGCAGTTCTTC.

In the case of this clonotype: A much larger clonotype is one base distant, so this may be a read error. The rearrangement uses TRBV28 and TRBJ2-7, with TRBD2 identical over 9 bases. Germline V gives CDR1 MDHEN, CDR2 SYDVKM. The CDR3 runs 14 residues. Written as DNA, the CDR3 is TGTGCCAGCAGAGGGACTAGCATCTCCTACGAGCGGTACTTC. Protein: CASRGTSISYERYF.

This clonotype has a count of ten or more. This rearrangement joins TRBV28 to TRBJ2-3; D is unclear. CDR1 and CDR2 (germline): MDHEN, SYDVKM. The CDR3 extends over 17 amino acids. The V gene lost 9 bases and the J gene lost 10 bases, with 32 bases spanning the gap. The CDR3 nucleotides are TGTGCCAGTTCGACTTCTGGGTGGGCATCCAAGGTTCCTGCGCAGTATTTT. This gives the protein CASSTSGWASKVPAQYF.

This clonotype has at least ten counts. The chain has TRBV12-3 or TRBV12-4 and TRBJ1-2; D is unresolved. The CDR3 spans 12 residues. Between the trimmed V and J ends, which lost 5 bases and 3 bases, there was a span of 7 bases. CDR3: CASSPDYYGYTF. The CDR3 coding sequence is TGTGCCAGCAGTCCCGACTACTATGGCTACACCTTC.

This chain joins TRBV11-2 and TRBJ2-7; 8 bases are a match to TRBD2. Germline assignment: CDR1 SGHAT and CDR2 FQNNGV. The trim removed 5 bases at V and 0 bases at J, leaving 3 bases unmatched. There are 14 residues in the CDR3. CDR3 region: CASSGSGSSYEQYF. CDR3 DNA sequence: TGTGCCAGCAGCGGGAGCGGGAGCTCCTACGAGCAGTACTTC.

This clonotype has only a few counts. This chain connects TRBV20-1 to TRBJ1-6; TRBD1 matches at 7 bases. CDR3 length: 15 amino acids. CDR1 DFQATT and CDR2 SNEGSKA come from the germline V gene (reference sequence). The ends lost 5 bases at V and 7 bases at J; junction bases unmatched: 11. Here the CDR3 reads CSAGGSGGGNSPLHF. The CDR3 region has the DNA TGCAGTGCTGGCGGTTCAGGGGGGGGGAATTCACCCCTCCACTTT.

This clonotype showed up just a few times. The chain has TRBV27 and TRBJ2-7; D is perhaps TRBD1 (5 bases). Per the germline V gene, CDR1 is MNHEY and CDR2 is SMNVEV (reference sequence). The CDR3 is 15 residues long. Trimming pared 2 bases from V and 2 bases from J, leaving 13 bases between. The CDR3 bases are TGTGCCAGCAGTTTAAGCGCAGGGTCCCCCTACGAGCAGTACTTC. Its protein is CASSLSAGSPYEQYF.

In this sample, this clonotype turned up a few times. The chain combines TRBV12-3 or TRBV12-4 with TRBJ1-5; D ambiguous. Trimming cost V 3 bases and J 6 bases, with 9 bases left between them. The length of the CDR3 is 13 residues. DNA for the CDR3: TGTGCCAGCAGTTTCATCGAGGTTCAGCCCCAGCATTTT. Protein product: CASSFIEVQPQHF.

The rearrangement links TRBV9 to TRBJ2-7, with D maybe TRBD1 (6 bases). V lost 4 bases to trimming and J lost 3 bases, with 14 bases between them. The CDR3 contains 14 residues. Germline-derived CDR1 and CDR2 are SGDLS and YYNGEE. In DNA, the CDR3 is TGTGCCAGCAGCATAGGAGGCAGGGGCTACGAGCAGTACTTC. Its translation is CASSIGGRGYEQYF.

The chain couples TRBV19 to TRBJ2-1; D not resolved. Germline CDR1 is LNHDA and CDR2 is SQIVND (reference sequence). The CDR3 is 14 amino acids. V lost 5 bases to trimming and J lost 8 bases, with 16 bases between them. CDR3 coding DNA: TGTGCCAGTAGTTACGGCTCACCCGTGGATGAGCAGTTCTTC. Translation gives CASSYGSPVDEQFF.

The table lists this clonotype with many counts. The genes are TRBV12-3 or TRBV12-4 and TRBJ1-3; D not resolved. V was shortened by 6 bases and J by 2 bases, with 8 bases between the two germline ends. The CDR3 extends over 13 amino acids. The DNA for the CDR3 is TGTGCCAGCAGACAGAACGCTGGAAACACCATATATTTT. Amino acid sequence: CASRQNAGNTIYF.

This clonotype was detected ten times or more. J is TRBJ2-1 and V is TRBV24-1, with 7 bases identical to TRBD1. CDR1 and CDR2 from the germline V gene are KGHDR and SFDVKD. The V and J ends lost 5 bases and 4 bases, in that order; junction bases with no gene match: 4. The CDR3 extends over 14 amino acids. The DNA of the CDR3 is TGTGCCACCAGTGCGGACAGGCTGTACAATGAGCAGTTCTTC. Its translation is CATSADRLYNEQFF.

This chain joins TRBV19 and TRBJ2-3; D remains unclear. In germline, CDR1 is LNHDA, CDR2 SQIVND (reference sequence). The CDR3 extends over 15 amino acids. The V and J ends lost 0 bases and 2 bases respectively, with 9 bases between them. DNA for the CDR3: TGTGCCAGTAGTATAGAACCTGGCGCCACAGATACGCAGTATTTT. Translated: CASSIEPGATDTQYF. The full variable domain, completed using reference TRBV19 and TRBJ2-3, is DGGITQSPKYLFRKEGQNVTLSCEQNLNHDAMYWYRQDPGQGLRLIYYSQIVNDFQKGDIAEGYSVSREKKESFPLTVTSAQKNPTAFYLCASSIEPGATDTQYFGPGTRLTVL.